This T cell receptor (beta chain) is from a study of blood T cell repertoires in COVID-19. Turning to the study itself: The United States, Italy and Spain supplied acute and convalescent COVID-19 samples.

The CDR3 consists of 14 residues. Germline loops: CDR1 LGHDT, CDR2 YNNKEL (reference sequence). After removal of 2 bases from V and 6 bases from J, the junction contained 5 bases not matched to a gene. As originally analysed: Amplification from reference gene primers served as the basis for estimated nucleated cell counts. The data were produced by immunoSEQ multiplex PCR, yet TCRdb's version contains in-frame clones alone and is incomplete. D and trimming were read from the DNA, whereas the V and J calls and clone size are those reported in that table. This table has over 85,000 clones, 70% to 90% appearing once.

The sequencing input was peripheral blood. The chain has TRBV3-1 (or the pseudogene TRBV3-2) and TRBJ2-7, with 9 nucleotides matching TRBD1. The sequence was collected from a human donor with COVID-19, enrolled during active disease. The donor label of this sample is uncertain. CDR3 sequence reads: CASSQLGQGGEQYF. The CDR3 nucleotides are TGTGCCAGCAGCCAACTGGGACAGGGAGGCGAGCAGTACTTC.